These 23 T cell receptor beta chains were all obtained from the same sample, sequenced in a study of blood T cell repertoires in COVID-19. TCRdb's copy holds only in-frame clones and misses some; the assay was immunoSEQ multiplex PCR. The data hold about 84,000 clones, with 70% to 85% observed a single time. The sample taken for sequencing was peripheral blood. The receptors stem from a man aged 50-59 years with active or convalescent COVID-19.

The CDR3 region has the DNA TGTGCCAGCAGCCCGGGGGGACAGCCCCAGCATTTT. Its translation: CASSPGGQPQHF. The V call is TRBV6-5, the J call TRBJ1-5, with a weak D call TRBD1 (5 bases). Germline V gives CDR1 MNHEY, CDR2 SVGAGI. V gave up 6 bases and J gave up 7 bases, with 10 bases separating them. The CDR3 has 12 residues.

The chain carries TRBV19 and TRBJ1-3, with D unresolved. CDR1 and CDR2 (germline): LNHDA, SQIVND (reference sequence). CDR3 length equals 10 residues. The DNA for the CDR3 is TGTGTCCGCTCTGGAAACACCATATATTTT. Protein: CVRSGNTIYF.

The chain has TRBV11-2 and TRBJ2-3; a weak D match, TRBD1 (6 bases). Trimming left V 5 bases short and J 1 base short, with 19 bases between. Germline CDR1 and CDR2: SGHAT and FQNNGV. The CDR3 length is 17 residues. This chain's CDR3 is CASSPGVWGGGTDTQYF. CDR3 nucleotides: TGTGCCAGCAGCCCAGGGGTCTGGGGCGGTGGCACAGATACGCAGTATTTT.

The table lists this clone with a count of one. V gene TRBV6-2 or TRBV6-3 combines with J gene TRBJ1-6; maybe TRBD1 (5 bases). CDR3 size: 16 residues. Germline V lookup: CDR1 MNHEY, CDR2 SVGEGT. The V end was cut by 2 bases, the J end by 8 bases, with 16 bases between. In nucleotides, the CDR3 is TGTGCCAGCAGTTACGGCCCGGGGGACGGATATTCACCCCTCCACTTT. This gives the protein CASSYGPGDGYSPLHF.

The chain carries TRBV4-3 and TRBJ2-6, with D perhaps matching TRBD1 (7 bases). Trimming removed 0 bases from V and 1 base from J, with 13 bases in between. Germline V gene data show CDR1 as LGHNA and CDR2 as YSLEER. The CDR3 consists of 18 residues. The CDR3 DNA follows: TGCGCCAGCAGCCAAGATATGGCAGGGGGGTCTGGGGCCAACGTCCTGACTTTC. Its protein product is CASSQDMAGGSGANVLTF.

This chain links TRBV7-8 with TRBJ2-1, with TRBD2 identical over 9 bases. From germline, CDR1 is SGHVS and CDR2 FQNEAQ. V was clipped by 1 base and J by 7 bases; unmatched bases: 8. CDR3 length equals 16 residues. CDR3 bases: TGTGCCAGCAGCTTAGGTCCAGCGGGGGGTATAAATGAGCAGTTCTTC. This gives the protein CASSLGPAGGINEQFF.

The DNA for the CDR3 is TGCGCCAGCAGCCAAGATGGGGACTCTCAGCCCCAGCATTTT. Amino acids: CASSQDGDSQPQHF. V gene TRBV4-3 combines with J gene TRBJ1-5; D possibly corresponds to TRBD1 (5 bases). The CDR3 extends over 14 amino acids. V lost 0 bases and J 6 bases, leaving 9 bases between the germline ends. CDR1 is LGHNA, CDR2 YSLEER, per germline.

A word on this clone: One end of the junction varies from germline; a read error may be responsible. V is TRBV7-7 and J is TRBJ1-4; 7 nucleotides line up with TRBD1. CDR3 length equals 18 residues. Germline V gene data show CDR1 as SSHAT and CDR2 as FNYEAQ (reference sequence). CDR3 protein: CASSSGTELISTNEKLFF. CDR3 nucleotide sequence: TGTGCTAGCAGCTCAGGGACAGAACTAATATCAACTAATGAAAAACTGTTTTTT. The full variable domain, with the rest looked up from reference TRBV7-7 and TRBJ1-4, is GAGVSQSPRYKVTKRGQDVTLRCDPISSHATLYWYQQALGQGPEFLTYFNYEAQPDKSGLPSDRFSAERPEGSISTLTIQRTEQRDSAMYRCASSSGTELISTNEKLFFGSGTQLSVL.

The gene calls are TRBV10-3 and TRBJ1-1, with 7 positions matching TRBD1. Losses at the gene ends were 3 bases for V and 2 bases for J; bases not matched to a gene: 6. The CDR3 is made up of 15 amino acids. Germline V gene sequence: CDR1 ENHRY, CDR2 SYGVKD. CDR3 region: CAISERGQINTEAFF. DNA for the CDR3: TGTGCCATCAGTGAACGGGGACAGATTAACACTGAAGCTTTCTTT.

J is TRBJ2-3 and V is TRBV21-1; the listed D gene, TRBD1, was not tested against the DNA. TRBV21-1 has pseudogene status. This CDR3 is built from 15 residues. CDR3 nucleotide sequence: TGTGCCAGCAGCTACCCGACAGGTCCGGGAGATACGCAGTATTTT. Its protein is CASSYPTGPGDTQYF.

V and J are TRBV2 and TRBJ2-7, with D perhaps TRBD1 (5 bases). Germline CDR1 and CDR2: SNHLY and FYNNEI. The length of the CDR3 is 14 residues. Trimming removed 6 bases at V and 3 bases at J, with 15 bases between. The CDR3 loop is CASSLRAASYEQYF. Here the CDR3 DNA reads TGTGCCAGCAGCCTCAGGGCTGCGAGCTACGAGCAGTACTTC.

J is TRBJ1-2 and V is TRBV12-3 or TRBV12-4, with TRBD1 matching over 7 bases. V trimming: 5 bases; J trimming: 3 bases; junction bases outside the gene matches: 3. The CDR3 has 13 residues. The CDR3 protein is CASSPGQHYGYTF. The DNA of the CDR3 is TGTGCCAGCAGTCCGGGACAGCACTATGGCTACACCTTC.

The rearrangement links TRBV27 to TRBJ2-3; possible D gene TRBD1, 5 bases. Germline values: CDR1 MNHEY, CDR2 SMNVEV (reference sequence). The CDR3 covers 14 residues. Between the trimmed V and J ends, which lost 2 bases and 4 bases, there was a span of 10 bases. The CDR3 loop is CASSLSRAADTQYF. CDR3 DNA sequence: TGTGCCAGCAGTTTAAGCAGGGCGGCAGATACGCAGTATTTT.

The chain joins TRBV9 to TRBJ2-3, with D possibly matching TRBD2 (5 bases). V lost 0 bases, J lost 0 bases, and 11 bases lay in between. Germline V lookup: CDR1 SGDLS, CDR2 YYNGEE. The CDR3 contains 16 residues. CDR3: CASSVEADISTDTQYF. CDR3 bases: TGTGCCAGCAGCGTAGAAGCGGATATTAGCACAGATACGCAGTATTTT.

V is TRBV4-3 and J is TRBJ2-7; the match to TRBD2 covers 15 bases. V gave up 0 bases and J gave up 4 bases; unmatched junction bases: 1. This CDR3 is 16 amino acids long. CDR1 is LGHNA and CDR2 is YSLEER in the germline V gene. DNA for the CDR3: TGCGCCAGCAGCCAAGATGGGACTAGCGGGGGGTACGAGCAGTACTTC. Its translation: CASSQDGTSGGYEQYF.

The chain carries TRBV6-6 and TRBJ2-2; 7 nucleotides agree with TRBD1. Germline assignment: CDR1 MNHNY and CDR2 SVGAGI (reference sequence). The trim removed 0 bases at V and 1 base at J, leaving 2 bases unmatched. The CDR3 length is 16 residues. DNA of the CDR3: TGTGCCAGCAGTTACTCGAGGACAGGGAACACCGGGGAGCTGTTTTTT. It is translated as CASSYSRTGNTGELFF.

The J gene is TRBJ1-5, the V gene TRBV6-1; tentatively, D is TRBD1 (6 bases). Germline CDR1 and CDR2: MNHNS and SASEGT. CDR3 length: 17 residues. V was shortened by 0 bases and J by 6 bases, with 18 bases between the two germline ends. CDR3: CASSEARGPQGGQPQHF. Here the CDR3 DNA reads TGTGCCAGCAGTGAAGCGAGAGGACCTCAAGGGGGTCAGCCCCAGCATTTT.

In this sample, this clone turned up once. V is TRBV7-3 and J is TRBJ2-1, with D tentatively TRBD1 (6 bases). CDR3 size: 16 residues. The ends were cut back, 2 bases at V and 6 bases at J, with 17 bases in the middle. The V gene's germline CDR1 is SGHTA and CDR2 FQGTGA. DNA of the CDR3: TGTGCCAGCAGCTTAGCCTCCTGGGGGCCCGGCAATGAGCAGTTCTTC. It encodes CASSLASWGPGNEQFF.

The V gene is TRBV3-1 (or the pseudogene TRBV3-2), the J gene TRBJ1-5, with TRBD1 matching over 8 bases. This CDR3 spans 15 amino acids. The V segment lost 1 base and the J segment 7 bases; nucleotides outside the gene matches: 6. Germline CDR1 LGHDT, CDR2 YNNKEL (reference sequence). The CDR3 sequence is CASSQGTGSRQPQHF. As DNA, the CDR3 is TGTGCCAGCAGCCAAGGGACAGGGTCAAGGCAGCCCCAGCATTTT.

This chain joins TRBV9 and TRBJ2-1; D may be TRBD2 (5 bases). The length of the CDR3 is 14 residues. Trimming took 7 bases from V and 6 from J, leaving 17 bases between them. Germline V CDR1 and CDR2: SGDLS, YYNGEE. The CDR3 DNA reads TGTGCCAGCTCCGGAGGCCTGTCCCGCAATGAGCAGTTCTTC. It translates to CASSGGLSRNEQFF.

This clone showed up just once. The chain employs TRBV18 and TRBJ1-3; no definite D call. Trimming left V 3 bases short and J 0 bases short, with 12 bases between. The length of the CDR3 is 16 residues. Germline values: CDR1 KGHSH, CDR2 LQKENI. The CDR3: CASSPQDMGSGNTIYF. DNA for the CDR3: TGTGCCAGCTCACCCCAGGATATGGGCTCTGGAAACACCATATATTTT.

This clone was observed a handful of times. CDR3 sequence (DNA): TGTGCCAGCAGCTCTAACAGGGGGGAGACCTCCTATAATTCACCCCTCCACTTT. Its protein product is CASSSNRGETSYNSPLHF. The chain has TRBV7-2 and TRBJ1-6; 8 positions match TRBD1. V was clipped by 4 bases and J by 0 bases; unmatched bases: 8. Germline loops: CDR1 SGHTA, CDR2 FQGNSA. The CDR3 sequence is 18 residues long. The full variable domain, in which reference TRBV7-2 and TRBJ1-6 provide the parts outside the CDR3, is GAGVSQSPSNKVTEKGKDVELRCDPISGHTALYWYRQSLGQGLEFLIYFQGNSAPDKSGLPSDRFSAERTGGSVSTLTIQRTQQEDSAVYLCASSSNRGETSYNSPLHFGNGTRLTVT.

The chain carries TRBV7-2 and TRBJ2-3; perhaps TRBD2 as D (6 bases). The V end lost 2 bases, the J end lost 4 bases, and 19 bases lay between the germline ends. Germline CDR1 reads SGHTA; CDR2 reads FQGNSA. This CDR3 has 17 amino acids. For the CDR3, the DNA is TGTGCCAGCAGCTTACGGGGGATCTTGGGGACGGCAGATACGCAGTATTTT. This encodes CASSLRGILGTADTQYF.